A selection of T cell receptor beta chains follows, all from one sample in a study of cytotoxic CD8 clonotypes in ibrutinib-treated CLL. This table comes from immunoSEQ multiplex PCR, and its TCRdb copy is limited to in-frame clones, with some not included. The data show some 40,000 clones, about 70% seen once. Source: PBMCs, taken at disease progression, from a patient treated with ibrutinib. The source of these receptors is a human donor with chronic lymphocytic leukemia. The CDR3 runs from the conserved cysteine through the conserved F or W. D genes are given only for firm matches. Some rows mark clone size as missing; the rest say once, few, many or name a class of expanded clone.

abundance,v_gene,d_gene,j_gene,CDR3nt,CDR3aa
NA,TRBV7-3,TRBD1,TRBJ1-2,TGTGCCAGCAGCCCGACAGGGAATAACTATGGCTACACCTTC,CASSPTGNNYGYTF
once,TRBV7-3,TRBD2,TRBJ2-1,TGTGCCAGCAGCCCAGGACTAGCGGGAGTGGGGCAGTTCTTC,CASSPGLAGVGQFF
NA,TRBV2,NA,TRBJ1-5,TGTGCCAGCAGTGAAGCAGGGGTGGGGGGCAATCAGCCCCAGCATTTT,CASSEAGVGGNQPQHF
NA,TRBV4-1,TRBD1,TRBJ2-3,TGCGCCAGCGCCGGGACAGGGGGCGAAGATACGCAGTATTTT,CASAGTGGEDTQYF
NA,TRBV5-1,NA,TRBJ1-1,TGCGCCAGCAGCTTGGGGCAGGGAGGGGGCACTGAAGCTTTCTTT,CASSLGQGGGTEAFF
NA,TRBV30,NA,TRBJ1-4,TGTGCCTGGGGCGGACGGAATGAAAAACTGTTTTTT,CAWGGRNEKLFF
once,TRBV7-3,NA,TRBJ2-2,TGTGCCAGCAGCTTAACTGGGGCTCCTTACACCGGGGAGCTGTTTTTT,CASSLTGAPYTGELFF
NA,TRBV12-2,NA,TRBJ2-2,TGTGCAAGTCGCTTAGCAGCGGGGTACACCGGGGAGCTGTTTTTT,CASRLAAGYTGELFF
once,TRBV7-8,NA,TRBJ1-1,TGTGCCAGCAGCTTAGCCGGGAGGCCTGAAGCTTTCTTT,CASSLAGRPEAFF
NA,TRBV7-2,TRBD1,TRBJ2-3,TGTGCCAGCAGCTTAGCGAGCCTAGGGGGCGATACGCAGTATTTT,CASSLASLGGDTQYF
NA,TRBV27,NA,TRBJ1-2,TGTGCCAGCAGTTTGGGGCTTGGAGGCTATGGCTACACCTTC,CASSLGLGGYGYTF
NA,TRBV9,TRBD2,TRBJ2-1,TGTGCCAGCAGCGTAGTTGGACTAGCGGGTACTGAGCAGTTCTTC,CASSVVGLAGTEQFF